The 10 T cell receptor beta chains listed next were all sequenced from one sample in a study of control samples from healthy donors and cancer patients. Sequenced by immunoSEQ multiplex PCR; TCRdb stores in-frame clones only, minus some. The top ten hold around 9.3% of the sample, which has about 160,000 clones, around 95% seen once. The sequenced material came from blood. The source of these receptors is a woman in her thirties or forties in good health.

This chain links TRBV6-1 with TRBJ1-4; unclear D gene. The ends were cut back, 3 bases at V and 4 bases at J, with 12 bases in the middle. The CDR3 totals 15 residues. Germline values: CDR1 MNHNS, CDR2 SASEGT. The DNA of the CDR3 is TGTGCCAGCAGTGAGTGGGGAACGGGTAATGAAAAACTGTTTTTT. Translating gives CASSEWGTGNEKLFF.

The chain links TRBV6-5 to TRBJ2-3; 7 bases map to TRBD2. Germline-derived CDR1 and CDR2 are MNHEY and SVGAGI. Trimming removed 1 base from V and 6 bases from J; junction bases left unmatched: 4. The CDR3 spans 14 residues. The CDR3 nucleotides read TGTGCCAGCAGTTACTTCCGGGGGGAGGATACGCAGTATTTT. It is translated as CASSYFRGEDTQYF.

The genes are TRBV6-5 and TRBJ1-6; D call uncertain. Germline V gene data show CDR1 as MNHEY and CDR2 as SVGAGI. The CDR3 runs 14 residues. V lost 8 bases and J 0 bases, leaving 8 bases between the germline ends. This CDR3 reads CASSESSYNSPLHF. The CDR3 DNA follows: TGTGCCAGCTCGGAGAGCTCCTATAATTCACCCCTCCACTTT.

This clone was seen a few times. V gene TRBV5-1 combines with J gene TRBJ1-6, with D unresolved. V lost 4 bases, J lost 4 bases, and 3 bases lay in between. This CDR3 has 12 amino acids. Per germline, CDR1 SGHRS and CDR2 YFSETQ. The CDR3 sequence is CASSEYNSPLHF. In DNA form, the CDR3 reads TGCGCCAGCAGCGAGTATAATTCACCCCTCCACTTT.

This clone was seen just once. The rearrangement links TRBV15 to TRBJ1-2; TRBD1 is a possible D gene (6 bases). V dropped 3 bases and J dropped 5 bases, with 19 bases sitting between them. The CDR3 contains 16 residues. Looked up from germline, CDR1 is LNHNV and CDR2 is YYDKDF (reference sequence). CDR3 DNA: TGTGCCACCAGCAGCAACGCTAGGGGGAGCGATTATGGCTACACCTTC. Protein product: CATSSNARGSDYGYTF.

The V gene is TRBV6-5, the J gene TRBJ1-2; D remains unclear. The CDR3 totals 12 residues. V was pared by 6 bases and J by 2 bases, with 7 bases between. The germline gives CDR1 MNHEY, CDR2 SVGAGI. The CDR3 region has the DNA TGTGCCAGCAGCGATCGAAACTATGGCTACACCTTC. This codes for CASSDRNYGYTF.

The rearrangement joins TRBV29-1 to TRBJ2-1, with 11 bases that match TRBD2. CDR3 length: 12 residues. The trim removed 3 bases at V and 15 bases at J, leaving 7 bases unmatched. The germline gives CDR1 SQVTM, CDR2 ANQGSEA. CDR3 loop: CSVDWGGLAGFF. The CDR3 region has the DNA TGCAGCGTTGATTGGGGTGGACTAGCGGGGTTCTTC.

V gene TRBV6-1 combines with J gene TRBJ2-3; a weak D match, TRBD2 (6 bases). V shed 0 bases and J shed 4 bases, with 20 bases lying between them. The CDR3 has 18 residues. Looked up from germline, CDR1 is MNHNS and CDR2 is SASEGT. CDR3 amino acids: CASSEALRRRRASDTQYF. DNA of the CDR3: TGTGCCAGCAGTGAAGCGCTTCGGCGGCGGAGGGCGTCAGATACGCAGTATTTT.

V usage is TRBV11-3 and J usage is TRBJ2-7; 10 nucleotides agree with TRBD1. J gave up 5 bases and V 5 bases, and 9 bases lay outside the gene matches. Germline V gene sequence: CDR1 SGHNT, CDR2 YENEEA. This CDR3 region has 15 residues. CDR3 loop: CASSPRTGGSNEQYF. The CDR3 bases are TGTGCCAGCAGCCCTAGGACAGGGGGTTCTAACGAGCAGTACTTC.

The CDR3 DNA reads TGTGCCAGCAGTGGAGGGGCCTCAGATAGCAATCAGCCCCAGCATTTT. Translation: CASSGGASDSNQPQHF. The chain recombines TRBV6-1 with TRBJ1-5, with D possibly being TRBD1 (5 bases). V was pared by 4 bases and J by 0 bases, with 13 bases between. Germline assignment: CDR1 MNHNS and CDR2 SASEGT. CDR3 length: 16 amino acids.